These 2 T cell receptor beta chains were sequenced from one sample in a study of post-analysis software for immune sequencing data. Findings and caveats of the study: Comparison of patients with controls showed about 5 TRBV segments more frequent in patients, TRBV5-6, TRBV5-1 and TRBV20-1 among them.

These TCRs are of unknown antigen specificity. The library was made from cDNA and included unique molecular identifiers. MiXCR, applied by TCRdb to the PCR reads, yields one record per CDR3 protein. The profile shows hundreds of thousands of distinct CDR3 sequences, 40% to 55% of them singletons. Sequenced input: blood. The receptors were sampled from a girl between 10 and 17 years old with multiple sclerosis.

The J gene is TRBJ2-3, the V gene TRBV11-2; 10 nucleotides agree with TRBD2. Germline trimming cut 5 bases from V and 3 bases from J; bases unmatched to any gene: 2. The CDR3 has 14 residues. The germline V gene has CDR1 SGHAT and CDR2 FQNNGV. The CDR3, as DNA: TGTGCCAGCAGCGTAGCGGGAGGTACAGATACGCAGTATTTT. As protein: CASSVAGGTDTQYF. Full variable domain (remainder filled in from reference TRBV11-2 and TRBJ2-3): EAGVAQSPRYKIIEKRQSVAFWCNPISGHATLYWYQQILGQGPKLLIQFQNNGVVDDSQLPKDRFSAERLKGVDSTLKIQPAKLEDSAVYLCASSVAGGTDTQYFGPGTRLTVL.

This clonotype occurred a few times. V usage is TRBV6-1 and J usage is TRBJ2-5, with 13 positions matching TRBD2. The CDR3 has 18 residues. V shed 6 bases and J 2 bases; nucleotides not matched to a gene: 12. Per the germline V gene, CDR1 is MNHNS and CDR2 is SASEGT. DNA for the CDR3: TGTGCCAGCAGCGAACTAGCGGGAGGGCCTCTTGATCAAGAGACCCAGTACTTC. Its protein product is CASSELAGGPLDQETQYF.